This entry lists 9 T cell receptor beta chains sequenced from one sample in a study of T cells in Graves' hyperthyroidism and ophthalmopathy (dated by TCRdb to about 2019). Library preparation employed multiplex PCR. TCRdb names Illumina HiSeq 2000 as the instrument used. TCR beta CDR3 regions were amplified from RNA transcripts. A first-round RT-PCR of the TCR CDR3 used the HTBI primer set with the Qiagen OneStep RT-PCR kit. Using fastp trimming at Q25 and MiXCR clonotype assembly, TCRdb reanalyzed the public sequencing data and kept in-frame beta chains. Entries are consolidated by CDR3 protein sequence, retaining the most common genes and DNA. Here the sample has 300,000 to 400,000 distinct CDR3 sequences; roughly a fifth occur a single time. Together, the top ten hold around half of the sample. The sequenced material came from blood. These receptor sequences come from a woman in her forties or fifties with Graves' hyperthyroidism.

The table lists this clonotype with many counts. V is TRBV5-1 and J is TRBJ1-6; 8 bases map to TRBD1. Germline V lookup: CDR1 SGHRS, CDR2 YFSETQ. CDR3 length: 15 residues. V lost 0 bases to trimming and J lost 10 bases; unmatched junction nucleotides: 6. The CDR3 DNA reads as TGCGCCAGCAGCTTGGTCACAGGGGGAACCTCACCCCTCCACTTT. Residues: CASSLVTGGTSPLHF.

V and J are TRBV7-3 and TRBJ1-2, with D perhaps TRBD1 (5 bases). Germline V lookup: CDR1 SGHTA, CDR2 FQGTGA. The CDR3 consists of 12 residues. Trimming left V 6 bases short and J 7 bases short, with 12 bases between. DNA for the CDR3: TGTGCCAGCAGTTACCGGGACGGTGGCTACACCTTC. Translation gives CASSYRDGGYTF.

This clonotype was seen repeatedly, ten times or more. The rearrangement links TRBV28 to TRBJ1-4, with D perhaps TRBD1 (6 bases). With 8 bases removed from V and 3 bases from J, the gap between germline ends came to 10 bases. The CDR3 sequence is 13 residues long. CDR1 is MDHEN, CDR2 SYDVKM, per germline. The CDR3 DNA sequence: TGTGCCAGCTTCTCAGGGGCTAATGAAAAACTGTTTTTT. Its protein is CASFSGANEKLFF.

CDR3 sequence reads: CASSRMGSGGELFF. CDR3 bases: TGCGCCAGCAGCCGGATGGGGTCGGGCGGGGAGCTGTTTTTT. This chain links TRBV5-1 with TRBJ2-2; no firm D call. This CDR3 has 14 amino acids. Germline values: CDR1 SGHRS, CDR2 YFSETQ. Trimming stripped 4 bases from V and 7 bases from J, with 14 bases between.

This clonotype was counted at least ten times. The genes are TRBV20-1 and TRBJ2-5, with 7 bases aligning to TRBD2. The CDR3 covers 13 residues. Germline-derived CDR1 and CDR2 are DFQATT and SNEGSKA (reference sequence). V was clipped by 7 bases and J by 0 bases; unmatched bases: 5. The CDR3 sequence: CSVREVNQETQYF. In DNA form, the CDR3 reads TGCAGTGTACGGGAGGTGAACCAAGAGACCCAGTACTTC.

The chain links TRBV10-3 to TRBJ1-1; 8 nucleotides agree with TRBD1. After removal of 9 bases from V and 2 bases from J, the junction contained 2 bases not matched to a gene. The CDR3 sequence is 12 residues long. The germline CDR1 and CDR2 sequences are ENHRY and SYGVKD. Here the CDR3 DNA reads TGTGCCATAGGGACAGGAAACACTGAAGCTTTCTTT. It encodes CAIGTGNTEAFF.

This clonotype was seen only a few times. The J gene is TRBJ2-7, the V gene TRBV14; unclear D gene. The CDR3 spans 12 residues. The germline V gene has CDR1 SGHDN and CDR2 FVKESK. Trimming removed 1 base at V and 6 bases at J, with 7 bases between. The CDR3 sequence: CASSQGTVEQYF. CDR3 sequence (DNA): TGTGCCAGCAGCCAAGGGACGGTCGAGCAGTACTTC.

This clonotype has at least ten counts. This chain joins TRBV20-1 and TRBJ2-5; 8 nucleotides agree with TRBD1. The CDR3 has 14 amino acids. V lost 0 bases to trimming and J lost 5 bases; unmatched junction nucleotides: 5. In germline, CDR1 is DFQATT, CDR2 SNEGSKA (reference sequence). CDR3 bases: TGCAGTGCTAGAGATAGGCAGGGGGCGGAGACCCAGTACTTC. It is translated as CSARDRQGAETQYF.

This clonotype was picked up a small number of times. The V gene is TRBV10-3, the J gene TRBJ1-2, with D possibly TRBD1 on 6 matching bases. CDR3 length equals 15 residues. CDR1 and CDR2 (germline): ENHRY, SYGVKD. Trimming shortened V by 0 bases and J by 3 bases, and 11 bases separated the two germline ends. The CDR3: CAISESMTGYYGYTF. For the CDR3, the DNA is TGTGCCATCAGTGAGTCGATGACAGGATACTATGGCTACACCTTC.